In this sample, the clone carrying this TCR beta chain turned up many times. Antigen unknown. TCRdb used MiXCR to reprocess the PCR reads, holding one entry per CDR3 protein. The sample contains a few hundred thousand distinct CDR3 sequences, about a quarter of which appear only once. This specimen belongs to a study of molecular identifiers for immune sequencing clone quantification. Findings of the study overall: Identical TCR molecules can share a barcode, and this sharing could underestimate highly expanded clone sizes.

CDR3 length: 12 amino acids. Germline CDR1 MNHEY, CDR2 SVGAGI. V was shortened by 7 bases and J by 0 bases, with 4 bases between the two germline ends. The V gene is TRBV6-5, the J gene TRBJ1-3, with unresolved D. Sequencing was carried out using naive CD8+ T cells from blood, with Jurkat cell RNA spiked in. The subset was: FACS-sorted CD8+CD4-CCR7+CD45RA+ naive T cells. This sequence originates from a human donor in good health. Some libraries in this study had Jurkat cell RNA spiked in. This CDR3 is CASIDSGNTIYF. CDR3 sequence (DNA): TGTGCCAGCATCGACTCTGGAAACACCATATATTTT.